This TCR beta chain was retrieved from a study of patients with pleural tuberculosis. TCRdb fed the reads into MiXCR, producing one record per CDR3 protein. The sample lists 40,000 to 55,000 distinct CDR3 sequences, 7.3% occurring once. This clonotype has a count of ten or more. The junction had 6 bases not matched to a gene; V was cut back by 6 bases and J by 2 bases. The CDR3 consists of 14 residues. CDR1 and CDR2 (germline): DFQATT, SNEGSKA (reference sequence). The chain couples TRBV20-1 to TRBJ2-5; 10 positions match TRBD2. The sequence was collected from a human donor with pleural tuberculosis. Here the CDR3 reads CSAHPTSGQETQYF. For the CDR3, the DNA is TGCAGTGCCCATCCGACTAGCGGGCAAGAGACCCAGTACTTC.